The 10 T cell receptor beta chains presented below share a single source sample, sequenced in a study of T cell responses to AZD1222 COVID-19 vaccine. Sequencing used immunoSEQ multiplex PCR; TCRdb keeps in-frame clones, though not all of them. The data hold 100,000 to 150,000 clones, with 80% to 90% observed a single time. The material sequenced was peripheral blood, taken on day 0 of AZD1222 vaccination. These receptors were obtained from an adult in good health.

This clone was seen only once. The rearrangement links TRBV28 to TRBJ1-2; 8 bases line up with TRBD1. Germline V gene data show CDR1 as MDHEN and CDR2 as SYDVKM. The CDR3 contains 14 residues. The J segment lost 6 bases and the V segment lost 10 bases, leaving 13 bases of the junction unmatched. The CDR3 loop reads CATRPGQESDGYTF. The CDR3, as DNA: TGTGCCACCAGACCGGGACAGGAGTCTGATGGCTACACCTTC.

The chain has TRBV29-1 and TRBJ1-4, with D uncertain. This CDR3 has 14 residues. Germline CDR1 SQVTM, CDR2 ANQGSEA. V lost 6 bases, J lost 6 bases, and 17 bases lay in between. The CDR3 sequence: CSVRAALGHEKLFF. Written as DNA, the CDR3 is TGCAGCGTGAGGGCAGCTCTTGGGCATGAAAAACTGTTTTTT.

The J gene is TRBJ2-7, the V gene TRBV28; possibly TRBD1 or TRBD2 for D (5 bases each). This CDR3 is built from 14 residues. Germline V gene lookup returns CDR1 MDHEN and CDR2 SYDVKM. The V end lost 5 bases, the J end lost 5 bases, and 16 bases lay between the germline ends. In DNA form, the CDR3 reads TGTGCCAGCAGTACCCTTGGGGGAGCAGACGAGCAGTACTTC. Protein product: CASSTLGGADEQYF.

The chain is built from TRBV28 and TRBJ2-7, with a tentative D call TRBD1 (6 bases). The CDR3 sequence is 16 residues long. V gave up 6 bases and J gave up 1 base, with 19 bases separating them. Germline assignment: CDR1 MDHEN and CDR2 SYDVKM. CDR3 sequence (DNA): TGTGCCAGCAGCGGGTCGGGACCGGGACAATCCTACGAGCAGTACTTC. Translating gives CASSGSGPGQSYEQYF.

This clone has just one count. The chain couples TRBV2 to TRBJ1-6; tentative D call: TRBD1 (5 bases). V lost 5 bases and J 14 bases, leaving 22 bases between the germline ends. CDR1 SNHLY and CDR2 FYNNEI come from the germline V gene. The CDR3 runs to 15 residues. CDR3 amino acids: CASSLRGDGYTSLHF. The CDR3 DNA reads as TGTGCCAGCAGTTTAAGAGGGGACGGGTATACATCCCTCCACTTT.

V usage is TRBV2 and J usage is TRBJ2-2; tentatively, D is TRBD2 (6 bases). V was trimmed by 8 bases and J by 7 bases, leaving 17 bases between them. Germline V gene sequence: CDR1 SNHLY, CDR2 FYNNEI. The CDR3 covers 14 residues. The CDR3 DNA reads as TGTGCCAGCGGGCGGGGTGCCAACGGCGGGGAGCTGTTTTTT. Its protein product is CASGRGANGGELFF.

The chain recombines TRBV3-1 (or the pseudogene TRBV3-2) with TRBJ2-1; 15 nucleotides line up with TRBD2. This CDR3 spans 16 amino acids. The junction had 7 bases not matched to a gene; V was cut back by 4 bases and J by 9 bases. The germline V gene has CDR1 LGHDT and CDR2 YNNKEL (reference sequence). This CDR3 is CASSPRTSGRASEQFF. The CDR3 bases are TGTGCCAGCAGCCCCAGGACTAGCGGGAGGGCCAGTGAGCAGTTCTTC.

The chain carries TRBV7-9 and TRBJ2-1; 7 bases fit TRBD2. Germline V gene data show CDR1 as SEHNR and CDR2 as FQNEAQ (reference sequence). CDR3 length equals 13 residues. J lost 8 bases, V lost 3 bases, and 4 bases had no gene match. The CDR3 reads CASSFIAGDEQFF. The CDR3 DNA reads TGTGCCAGCAGCTTTATAGCGGGTGATGAGCAGTTCTTC.

In its sample, this clone was seen a few times. V and J are TRBV29-1 and TRBJ2-5, with 11 bases aligning to TRBD2. The CDR3 runs to 12 residues. Germline V gene data show CDR1 as SQVTM and CDR2 as ANQGSEA. V dropped 7 bases and J dropped 9; count of bases not matched to a gene: 7. CDR3 sequence: CSAETSGVSQYF. CDR3 coding DNA: TGCAGCGCAGAGACTAGCGGGGTGTCCCAGTACTTC.

The rearrangement uses TRBV9 and TRBJ1-2; D is possibly TRBD1 (5 bases). CDR1 and CDR2 (germline): SGDLS, YYNGEE. V was cut by 0 bases and J by 4 bases, with 13 bases left in between. The CDR3 covers 15 residues. CDR3 in amino acids: CASSVEIGVGYGYTF. In DNA, the CDR3 is TGTGCCAGCAGCGTAGAGATAGGGGTGGGCTATGGCTACACCTTC.